This T cell receptor beta chain was recovered during a study of Ad26.COV2.S vaccination and SARS-CoV-2 variants. The CDR3 extends over 13 amino acids. The V gene's germline CDR1 is MNHEY and CDR2 SVGAGI. V lost 2 bases and J lost 4, with 9 bases in between. TCRdb's table, derived via immunoSEQ multiplex PCR, lists solely in-frame clones and lacks some. The profile shows more than 300,000 clones, 85% to 90% of them singletons. Treatment here: some 19 received Ad26.COV2.S at low or high dose, single or two shots; about 5 received placebo; per-sample allocation not given. The investigators took samples on day 63 after the first vaccine or placebo injection.

The clonotype comes from a person between 18 and 65 years old who received the Ad26.COV2.S COVID-19 vaccine or a placebo. The sequences come from peripheral blood, collected in a trial of Ad26.COV2.S vaccine versus placebo. V gene TRBV6-5 combines with J gene TRBJ2-7; D gene uncertain. CDR3 in DNA: TGTGCCAGCAGTTACGGCCAAACTTACGAGCAGTACTTC. Translating gives CASSYGQTYEQYF.